This T cell receptor beta chain appears in the sequencing data of a study of CD8+CD57+ T cells in acquired aplastic anemia. The CDR3 contains 13 residues. CDR1 and CDR2 (germline): SNHLY, FYNNEI. Trimming shortened V by 5 bases and J by 7 bases, and 14 bases separated the two germline ends. Patients sequenced had flow cytometry evidence of CD8+CD57+ cell expansion. Genomic DNA constituted the template upon which TCR beta VDJ and CDR3 profiling was performed. A single record per CDR3 protein comes from TCRdb applying MiXCR to the reads. The sample includes 450,000 to 600,000 distinct CDR3 sequences, around 33% seen only once; the top ten take under 0.95%.

The sequence derives from a human donor with aplastic anemia. The chain links TRBV2 to TRBJ1-2, with D possibly TRBD1 on 5 matching bases. The sequencing input was sorted CD4+, CD8+, or CD8+CD57+ T cells (not recorded which) from PBMCs. CDR3 loop: CASSLNGGGGYTF. The CDR3 DNA reads TGTGCCAGCAGTTTAAACGGCGGGGGTGGCTACACCTTC.